The entry that follows covers one TCR beta chain sequence. These data come from a study of blood T cell repertoires in COVID-19. TCRdb's table, derived via immunoSEQ multiplex PCR, lists solely in-frame clones and lacks some. The data contain about 17,000 clones, about 81% of them singletons. Source material: peripheral blood. The source is a man between 60 and 70 years old with acute or convalescent COVID-19.

CDR3 sequence (DNA): TGTGCCAGCAGCTTAGCCGGGACAGTTAATTCACCCCTCCACTTT. Translating it yields CASSLAGTVNSPLHF. The V call is TRBV5-4, the J call TRBJ1-6; 7 bases agree with TRBD1. The CDR3 has 15 residues. V was clipped by 2 bases and J by 6 bases; unmatched bases: 5. Germline assignment: CDR1 SGHNT and CDR2 YYREEE (reference sequence).